Listed here are 12 T cell receptor beta chains from one sample, sequenced in a study of graft-versus-host responses after intestinal transplantation. The repertoire was sequenced with immunoSEQ multiplex PCR; TCRdb's copy has only in-frame clones and lacks some. The table lists fewer than 95,000 clones, about 93% of them singletons. No antigen has been assigned to these receptors. The sequenced sample was unstimulated CD8+ T cells sorted from spleen or lymph node cells, obtained before intestinal transplant. The receptors originated from a human donor who received an intestinal transplant.

The rearrangement joins TRBV4-1 to TRBJ2-1, with D possibly being TRBD2 (6 bases). Germline CDR1 reads MGHRA; CDR2 reads YSYEKL. V was trimmed by 1 base and J by 7 bases, leaving 11 bases between them. CDR3 length equals 14 residues. In DNA, the CDR3 is TGCGCCAGCAGCCAAGGTAGCAGCGGGAATGAGCAGTTCTTC. Translated, it gives CASSQGSSGNEQFF.

This clone was observed once. The rearrangement uses TRBV18 and TRBJ2-3; D call uncertain. This CDR3 contains 15 residues. Looked up from germline, CDR1 is KGHSH and CDR2 is LQKENI. Trimming stripped 2 bases from V and 5 bases from J, with 14 bases between. The CDR3 is CASSPLIDLEDTQYF. In DNA form, the CDR3 reads TGTGCCAGCTCACCATTGATAGATCTTGAAGATACGCAGTATTTT.

The chain uses TRBV7-9 and TRBJ2-1; 10 bases line up with TRBD2. This CDR3 is built from 19 residues. Trimming cost V 3 bases and J 0 bases; bases outside gene matches: 11. Germline V gene sequence: CDR1 SEHNR, CDR2 FQNEAQ (reference sequence). The CDR3 DNA follows: TGTGCCAGCAGCTTTACGGGCCTAGCGGGGGTCGCCTCCTACAATGAGCAGTTCTTC. Amino acids: CASSFTGLAGVASYNEQFF.

The V gene is TRBV4-1, the J gene TRBJ2-5; 11 nucleotides agree with TRBD1. CDR3 length: 18 residues. V dropped 1 base and J dropped 4; count of bases not matched to a gene: 11. Germline CDR1 is MGHRA and CDR2 is YSYEKL. DNA of the CDR3: TGCGCCAGCAGCCAAGGCCTGGATCGGACAGGGGGCGCAGAGACCCAGTACTTC. It specifies CASSQGLDRTGGAETQYF.

The rearrangement joins TRBV4-3 to TRBJ2-7; perhaps TRBD2 as D (6 bases). This CDR3 region has 15 residues. Trimming took off 1 base at V and 0 bases at J, with 10 bases between the two ends. CDR1 LGHNA and CDR2 YSLEER come from the germline V gene. CDR3 sequence reads: CASSQARGISYEQYF. In DNA form, the CDR3 reads TGCGCCAGCAGCCAAGCTCGCGGGATCTCCTACGAGCAGTACTTC.

This clone appeared once. The genes are TRBV4-1 and TRBJ2-2, with a tentative D call TRBD2 (5 bases). Germline lookup yields CDR1 MGHRA and CDR2 YSYEKL. The CDR3 contains 13 residues. V was trimmed by 6 bases and J by 1 base, leaving 6 bases between them. The CDR3 nucleotides are TGCGCCAGCAGTGGACTGAACACCGGGGAGCTGTTTTTT. Translating gives CASSGLNTGELFF.

The rearrangement uses TRBV7-7 and TRBJ1-4; maybe TRBD1 (6 bases). The V and J ends lost 5 bases and 6 bases respectively, with 13 bases between them. CDR1 is SSHAT, CDR2 FNYEAQ, per germline (reference sequence). This CDR3 comprises 14 residues. The CDR3 DNA reads TGTGCCAGCAGCAAAGCCGCAGGGGATGAAAAACTGTTTTTT. Its protein is CASSKAAGDEKLFF.

This rearrangement joins TRBV5-3 to TRBJ1-3; TRBD1 agrees at 7 bases. TRBV5-3 is an ORF for which the function is uncertain. This CDR3 has 15 residues. J was trimmed by 5 bases and V by 0 bases; bases with no gene match: 5. The CDR3 is CARSLDDRVRNTIYF. CDR3 nucleotide sequence: TGTGCCAGAAGCTTGGACGACAGGGTAAGAAACACCATATATTTT.

V gene TRBV13 combines with J gene TRBJ2-7; no clear D. The CDR3 has 15 amino acids. Germline loops: CDR1 PRHDT, CDR2 FYEKMQ (reference sequence). The V gene lost 4 bases and the J gene lost 3 bases, with 16 bases spanning the gap. The CDR3 here is CASSSESQRGYEQYF. CDR3 coding DNA: TGTGCCAGCAGCTCCGAAAGCCAGCGAGGCTACGAGCAGTACTTC.

The J gene is TRBJ2-7, the V gene TRBV5-1, with D possibly matching TRBD2 (5 bases). Trimming took off 2 bases at V and 6 bases at J, with 12 bases between the two ends. This CDR3 is 13 amino acids long. Germline CDR1 and CDR2: SGHRS and YFSETQ. The CDR3 nucleotides read TGCGCCAGCAGCTTAACGGGGATACTCGAGCAGTACTTC. Translating it yields CASSLTGILEQYF.

The chain carries TRBV5-6 and TRBJ1-6; maybe TRBD1 (5 bases). Deletions cut 1 base from V and 17 bases from J, with 16 bases between. Germline values: CDR1 SGHDT, CDR2 YYEEEE. The CDR3 spans 13 residues. The CDR3 DNA reads TGTGCCAGCAGCTTGCAAGCGGGACCCGGGTTCCACTTT. It specifies CASSLQAGPGFHF.

The rearrangement uses TRBV6-1 and TRBJ1-1, with unresolved D. The CDR3 contains 14 residues. The V end was cut by 2 bases, the J end by 0 bases, with 7 bases between. Germline assignment: CDR1 MNHNS and CDR2 SASEGT. The CDR3 DNA reads TGTGCCAGCAGTGAATGGCAGATGAACACTGAAGCTTTCTTT. The encoded protein is CASSEWQMNTEAFF.